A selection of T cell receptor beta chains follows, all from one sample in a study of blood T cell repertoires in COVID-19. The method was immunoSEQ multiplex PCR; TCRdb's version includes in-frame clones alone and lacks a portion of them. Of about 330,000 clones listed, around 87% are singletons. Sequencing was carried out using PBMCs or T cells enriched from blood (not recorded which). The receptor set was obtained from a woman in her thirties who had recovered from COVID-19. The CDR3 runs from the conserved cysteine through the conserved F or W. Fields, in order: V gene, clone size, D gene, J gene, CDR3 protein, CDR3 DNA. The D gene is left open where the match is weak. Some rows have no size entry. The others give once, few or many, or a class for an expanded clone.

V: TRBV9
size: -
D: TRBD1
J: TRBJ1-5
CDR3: CASSVDRGRQPQHF
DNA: TGTGCCAGCAGCGTAGACAGGGGAAGGCAGCCCCAGCATTTT

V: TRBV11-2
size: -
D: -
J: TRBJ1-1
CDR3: CASDLPSRPMNTEAFF
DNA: TGTGCCAGCGACCTTCCTAGCAGGCCGATGAACACTGAAGCTTTCTTT

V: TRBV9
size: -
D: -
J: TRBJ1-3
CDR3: CASSVGRSSGNTIYF
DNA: TGTGCCAGCAGCGTAGGACGGAGCTCTGGAAACACCATATATTTT

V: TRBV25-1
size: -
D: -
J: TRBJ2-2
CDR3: CASRDTGAGELFF
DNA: TGTGCCAGCAGGGATACAGGAGCCGGGGAGCTGTTTTTT

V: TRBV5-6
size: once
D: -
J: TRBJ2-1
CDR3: CASSLTGLRSNEQFF
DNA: TGTGCCAGCAGCTTGACAGGGCTGAGGAGTAATGAGCAGTTCTTC

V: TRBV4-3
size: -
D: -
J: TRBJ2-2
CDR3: CASSQDSSNTGELFF
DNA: TGCGCCAGCAGCCAAGATTCCTCGAACACCGGGGAGCTGTTTTTT

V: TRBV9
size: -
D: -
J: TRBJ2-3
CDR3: CASSGSSTDTQYF
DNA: TGTGCCAGCAGCGGTAGTAGCACAGATACGCAGTATTTT

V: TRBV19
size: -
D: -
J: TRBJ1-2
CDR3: CACRGGSYGYTF
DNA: TGTGCCTGCCGGGGGGGATCCTATGGCTACACCTTC

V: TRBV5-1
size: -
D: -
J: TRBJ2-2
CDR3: CASSLMGLNTGELFF
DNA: TGCGCCAGCAGCTTGATGGGGCTGAACACCGGGGAGCTGTTTTTT

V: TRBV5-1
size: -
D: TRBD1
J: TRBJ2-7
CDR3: CASSLGTGDDEQYF
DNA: TGCGCCAGCAGCTTGGGGACAGGCGATGACGAGCAGTACTTC

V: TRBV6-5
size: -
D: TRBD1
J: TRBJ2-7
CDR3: CASRDRGHAYEQYF
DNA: TGTGCCAGCAGAGACAGGGGTCATGCCTACGAGCAGTACTTC

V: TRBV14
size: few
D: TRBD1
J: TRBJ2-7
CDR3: CASSPWTGRDEQYF
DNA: TGTGCCAGCAGCCCTTGGACAGGTCGGGACGAGCAGTACTTC

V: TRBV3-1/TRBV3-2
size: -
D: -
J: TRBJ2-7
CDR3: CASSQQGRQYF
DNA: TGTGCCAGCAGCCAACAGGGGCGGCAGTACTTC

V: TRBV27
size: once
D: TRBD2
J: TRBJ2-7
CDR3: CASSWSSGVYEQYF
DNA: TGTGCCAGCAGTTGGTCTAGCGGGGTGTACGAGCAGTACTTC

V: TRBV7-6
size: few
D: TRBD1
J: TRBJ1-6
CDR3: CASSTQGDSPLHF
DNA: TGTGCCAGCAGCACACAGGGGGACTCACCCCTCCACTTT

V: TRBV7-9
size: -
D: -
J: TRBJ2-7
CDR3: CASSSTGGDPYEQYF
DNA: TGTGCCAGCAGCTCAACAGGGGGGGATCCCTACGAGCAGTACTTC

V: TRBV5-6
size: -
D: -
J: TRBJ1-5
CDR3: CASRIQGLGPQHF
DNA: TGTGCCAGCAGGATACAGGGTCTCGGGCCCCAGCATTTT

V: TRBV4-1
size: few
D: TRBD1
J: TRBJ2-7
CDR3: CASSLRDRDYEQYF
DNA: TGCGCCAGCAGCCTCCGGGACAGGGACTACGAGCAGTACTTC

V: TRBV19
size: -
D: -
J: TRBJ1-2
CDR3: CASKGDGYTF
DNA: TGTGCCAGTAAGGGGGACGGCTACACCTTC

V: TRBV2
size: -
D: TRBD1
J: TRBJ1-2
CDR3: CASRRTGIGSYGYTF
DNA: TGTGCCAGCAGAAGGACAGGAATTGGGAGCTATGGCTACACCTTC

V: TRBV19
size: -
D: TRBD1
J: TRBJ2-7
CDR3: CASSNRQGYEQYF
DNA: TGTGCCAGTAGTAACAGACAGGGGTATGAGCAGTACTTC

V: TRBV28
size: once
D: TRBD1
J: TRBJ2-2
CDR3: CASSFYLGQGGTGELFF
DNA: TGTGCCAGCAGTTTTTATTTGGGACAGGGCGGAACCGGGGAGCTGTTTTTT

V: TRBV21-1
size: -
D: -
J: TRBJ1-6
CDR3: CASSNGGQGASNSPLHF
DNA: TGTGCCAGCAGCAATGGAGGACAGGGGGCTAGTAATTCACCCCTCCACTTT

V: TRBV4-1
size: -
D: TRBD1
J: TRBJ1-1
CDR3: CASSHRDRWTEAFF
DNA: TGCGCCAGCAGCCACCGGGACAGATGGACTGAAGCTTTCTTT

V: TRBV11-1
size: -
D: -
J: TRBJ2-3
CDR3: CASSSTRNTQYF
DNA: TGTGCCAGCAGCTCCACTAGAAATACGCAGTATTTT

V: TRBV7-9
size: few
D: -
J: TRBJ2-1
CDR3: CASSQGGAIHEQFF
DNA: TGTGCCAGCAGCCAGGGCGGGGCGATTCATGAGCAGTTCTTC

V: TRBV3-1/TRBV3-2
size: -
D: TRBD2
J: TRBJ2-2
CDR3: CASSATSGANTGELFF
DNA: TGTGCCAGCAGCGCGACTAGCGGGGCGAACACCGGGGAGCTGTTTTTT

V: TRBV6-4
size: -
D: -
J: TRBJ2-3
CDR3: CASSPGVADTDTQYF
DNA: TGTGCCAGCAGCCCCGGGGTAGCGGACACAGATACGCAGTATTTT

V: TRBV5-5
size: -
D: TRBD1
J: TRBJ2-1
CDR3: CASSLEGASYNEQFF
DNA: TGTGCCAGCAGCTTGGAGGGGGCTTCCTACAATGAGCAGTTCTTC

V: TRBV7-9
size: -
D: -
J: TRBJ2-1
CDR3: CASRPTREAEQFF
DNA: TGTGCCAGCAGACCTACTAGGGAGGCTGAGCAGTTCTTC

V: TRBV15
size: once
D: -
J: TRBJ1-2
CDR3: CATSRGTGIYGYTF
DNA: TGTGCCACCAGCAGAGGAACGGGAATCTATGGCTACACCTTC

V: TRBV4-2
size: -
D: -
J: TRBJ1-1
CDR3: CASSHIDRNTEAFF
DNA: TGTGCCAGCAGCCATATAGACAGGAACACTGAAGCTTTCTTT

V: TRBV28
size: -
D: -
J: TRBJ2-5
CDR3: CASSLPGQLQETQYF
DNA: TGTGCCAGCAGTTTACCCGGACAGCTACAAGAGACCCAGTACTTC

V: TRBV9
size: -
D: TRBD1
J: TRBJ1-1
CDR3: CASSVGIGTGTEAFF
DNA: TGTGCCAGCAGCGTAGGTATTGGGACAGGCACTGAAGCTTTCTTT

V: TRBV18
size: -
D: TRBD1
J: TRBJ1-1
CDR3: CASSPWDRVDTEAFF
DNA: TGTGCCAGCTCACCTTGGGACAGGGTTGACACTGAAGCTTTCTTT

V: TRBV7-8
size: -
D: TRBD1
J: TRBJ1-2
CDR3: CASSLALEGGNYGYTF
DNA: TGTGCCAGCAGCTTAGCGTTAGAAGGGGGCAACTATGGCTACACCTTC

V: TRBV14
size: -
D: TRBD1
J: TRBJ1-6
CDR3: CASSLRTGGNSPLHF
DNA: TGTGCCAGCAGCCTCCGGACAGGGGGCAATTCACCCCTCCACTTT

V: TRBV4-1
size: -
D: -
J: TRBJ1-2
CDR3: CASSPTPQTGAYGYTF
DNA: TGCGCCAGCAGCCCTACTCCCCAGACAGGCGCCTATGGCTACACCTTC

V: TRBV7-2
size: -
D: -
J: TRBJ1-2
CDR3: CASSLREGDYGYTF
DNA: TGTGCCAGCAGCTTAAGGGAGGGTGACTATGGCTACACCTTC

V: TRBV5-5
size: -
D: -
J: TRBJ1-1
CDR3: CASSLVGLGAGTEAFF
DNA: TGTGCCAGCAGCTTGGTTGGTTTGGGGGCAGGCACTGAAGCTTTCTTT

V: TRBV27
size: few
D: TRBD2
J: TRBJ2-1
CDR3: CASRLAGGSYNEQFF
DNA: TGTGCCAGCAGGCTAGCGGGGGGGTCCTACAATGAGCAGTTCTTC

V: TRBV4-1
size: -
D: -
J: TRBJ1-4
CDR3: CASSQDSQREGRPTNEKLFF
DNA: TGCGCCAGCAGCCAAGACTCGCAGCGGGAGGGCAGACCAACTAATGAAAAACTGTTTTTT

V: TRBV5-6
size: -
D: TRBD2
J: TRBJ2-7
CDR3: CASSHTSGGPLTYEQYF
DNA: TGTGCCAGCAGCCACACTAGCGGGGGCCCGCTGACCTACGAGCAGTACTTC

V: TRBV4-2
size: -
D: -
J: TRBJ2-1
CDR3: CASSQPGLPEQFF
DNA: TGTGCCAGCAGCCAACCCGGACTCCCTGAGCAGTTCTTC

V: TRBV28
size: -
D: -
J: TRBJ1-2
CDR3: CASSLRAGSFYGYTF
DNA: TGTGCCAGCAGTTTAAGGGCAGGGTCGTTCTATGGCTACACCTTC

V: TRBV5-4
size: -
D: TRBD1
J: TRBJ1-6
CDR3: CASSLAEQGWDSPLHF
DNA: TGTGCCAGCAGCTTGGCCGAACAGGGGTGGGATTCACCCCTCCACTTT

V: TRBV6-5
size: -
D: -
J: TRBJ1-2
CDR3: CASTKEAGMSYGYTF
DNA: TGTGCCAGCACCAAAGAGGCGGGGATGAGCTATGGCTACACCTTC

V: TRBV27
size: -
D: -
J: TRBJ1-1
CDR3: CASSSLANTEAFF
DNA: TGTGCCAGCAGCTCCTTGGCGAACACTGAAGCTTTCTTT

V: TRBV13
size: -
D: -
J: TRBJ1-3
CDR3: CASSLGSSGNTIYF
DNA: TGTGCCAGCAGCTTGGGGAGCTCTGGAAACACCATATATTTT

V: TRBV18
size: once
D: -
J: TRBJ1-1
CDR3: CASSPAVRDTEAFF
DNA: TGTGCCAGCTCACCAGCGGTACGGGACACTGAAGCTTTCTTT

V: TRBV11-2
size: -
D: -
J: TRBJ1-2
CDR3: CASSLTGQIYGYTF
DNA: TGTGCCAGCAGCTTAACCGGACAGATCTATGGCTACACCTTC

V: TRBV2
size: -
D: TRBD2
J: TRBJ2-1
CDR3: CASSEASGGQGSHQFF
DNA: TGTGCCAGCAGTGAGGCTAGCGGGGGGCAGGGGTCTCACCAGTTCTTC

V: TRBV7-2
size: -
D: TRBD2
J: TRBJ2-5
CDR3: CASSLGSGGVLETQYF
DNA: TGTGCCAGCAGCTTAGGTTCGGGGGGGGTTCTGGAGACCCAGTACTTC

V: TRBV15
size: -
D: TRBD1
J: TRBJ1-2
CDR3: CATSIQQGGDNGYTF
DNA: TGTGCCACCAGCATCCAACAGGGGGGGGACAATGGCTACACCTTC

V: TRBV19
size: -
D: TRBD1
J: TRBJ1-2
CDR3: CASIAGQGYGYTF
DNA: TGTGCCAGTATCGCGGGACAGGGTTATGGCTACACCTTC